A selection of T cell receptor beta chains follows, all from one sample in a study of identical twins. MiXCR was run by TCRdb on the 5' RACE reads, yielding one entry per CDR3 protein. Among 550,000 to 800,000 distinct CDR3 sequences, around 7.5% were seen once, and the ten largest hold over 1.5%. This same sample was also taken into another study, of yellow fever vaccine responses in identical twins.

The material sequenced was PBMCs. The receptor source for this set is a woman aged 18-29 years in good health. CDR3s include the opening cysteine and the closing phenylalanine or tryptophan. A D gene is named only where the DNA matches it firmly. Clone size is given for some rows only: seen once, a few or many times, or a class if the clone is expanded.

CDR3 DNA | CDR3 protein | J gene | CDR3 length | clone size | D gene | V gene
TGTGCCAGCAGTTTGCTGATCTCTGGCTACACCTTC | CASSLLISGYTF | TRBJ1-2 | 12 | - | - | TRBV12-3/TRBV12-4
TGTGCCAGCAGCCTGTACCAGCACACTGAAGCTTTCTTT | CASSLYQHTEAFF | TRBJ1-1 | 13 | - | - | TRBV14
TGTGCCAGCAGCCCTGGCGATTCACCCCTCCACTTT | CASSPGDSPLHF | TRBJ1-6 | 12 | many | - | TRBV12-3/TRBV12-4
TGCGCCAGCAGCTTACCCGGGACTAGCGGGACTTACAATGAGCAGTTCTTC | CASSLPGTSGTYNEQFF | TRBJ2-1 | 17 | few | TRBD2 | TRBV5-1
TGCAGTGCTAGAGCCCGACAGGGGAACTGGCACGAGCAGTACTTC | CSARARQGNWHEQYF | TRBJ2-7 | 15 | - | TRBD1 | TRBV20-1
TGTGCCAGCAGATCGGCCGGGACGTTGGCGGTGTCAGAGACCCAGTACTTC | CASRSAGTLAVSETQYF | TRBJ2-5 | 17 | - | - | TRBV2
TGCGCCAGCAAGGCCGGCAATCCGAACACTGAAGCTTTCTTT | CASKAGNPNTEAFF | TRBJ1-1 | 14 | many | - | TRBV5-1
TGTGCCATCACCAAGGACCCCGGCGGAGAGACCCAGTACTTC | CAITKDPGGETQYF | TRBJ2-5 | 14 | - | - | TRBV10-3
TGTGCCATCAGTGCGGGGACTGGAGACAATGAGCAGTTCTTC | CAISAGTGDNEQFF | TRBJ2-1 | 14 | - | - | TRBV10-3
TGTGCCAGCAGCCACCCAGCTGAAGCTTTCTTT | CASSHPAEAFF | TRBJ1-1 | 11 | many | - | TRBV6-2/TRBV6-3
TGCAGTGCTAGAACTCGGGGCAACATGAACACTGAAGCTTTCTTT | CSARTRGNMNTEAFF | TRBJ1-1 | 15 | - | - | TRBV20-1
TGTGCCAGCAGCTTAGAGTACAGGACCGGGGGGGGATCCTACAATGAGCAGTTCTTC | CASSLEYRTGGGSYNEQFF | TRBJ2-1 | 19 | many | TRBD2 | TRBV11-1
TGTGCCAGCAGCGTAACGGGATCAGATACGCAGTATTTT | CASSVTGSDTQYF | TRBJ2-3 | 13 | few | - | TRBV9
TGCGCCAGCAGTGATGGACTAGCGGGAATGCAGTACTTC | CASSDGLAGMQYF | TRBJ2-7 | 13 | many | TRBD2 | TRBV10-1
TGTGCCAGCAGTTACGGGGTGGACCAGCCCCAGCATTTT | CASSYGVDQPQHF | TRBJ1-5 | 13 | - | - | TRBV6-5
TGTGCCAGCAGTAACTCTATGGTCTCCTACAATGAGCAGTTCTTC | CASSNSMVSYNEQFF | TRBJ2-1 | 15 | - | - | TRBV27
TGCAGCGCTACCCACGAGCGGGAGGGCGGCACAGATACGCAGTATTTT | CSATHEREGGTDTQYF | TRBJ2-3 | 16 | few | TRBD2 | TRBV29-1
TGTGCCAGCGGAACTCGGGAGGCGGCCACTGAAGCTTTCTTT | CASGTREAATEAFF | TRBJ1-1 | 14 | few | - | TRBV27
TGTGCCAGCTCACCACCTGGACTCCCCGAGGAGCTGTTTTTT | CASSPPGLPEELFF | TRBJ2-2 | 14 | many | - | TRBV18
TGTGCCAGCAGCTGGACAGGTGGGGGGTATCAGCCCCAGCATTTT | CASSWTGGGYQPQHF | TRBJ1-5 | 15 | - | TRBD1 | TRBV12-3/TRBV12-4
TGTGCCAGCAGCCCTAGCGGGAGAATCGCAGATACGCAGTATTTT | CASSPSGRIADTQYF | TRBJ2-3 | 15 | - | TRBD2 | TRBV6-1
TGTGCCAGCAGCCCCGGGGGCAACTTTAGGAATGAGCAGTTCTTC | CASSPGGNFRNEQFF | TRBJ2-1 | 15 | many | - | TRBV6-1
TGCAGTGCCGACACTGCTAGGGGGACAGATACGCAGTATTTT | CSADTARGTDTQYF | TRBJ2-3 | 14 | many | - | TRBV20-1
TGTGCCAGCAGTTTATCCGTTTTGAACACTGAAGCTTTCTTT | CASSLSVLNTEAFF | TRBJ1-1 | 14 | few | - | TRBV27
TGTGCCAGCAGCCTTCTAGCGGGAGACACAGATACGCAGTATTTT | CASSLLAGDTDTQYF | TRBJ2-3 | 15 | many | TRBD2 | TRBV3-1
TGTGCCAGCAACAGGGATCCCACGGACACTGAAGCTTTCTTT | CASNRDPTDTEAFF | TRBJ1-1 | 14 | - | - | TRBV6-1
TGCAGTGCTAGAGGGCAGGGGGTAGTTGCCGGGGAGCTGTTTTTT | CSARGQGVVAGELFF | TRBJ2-2 | 15 | - | TRBD1 | TRBV20-1
TGTGCCAGCAGCGTAGCCCTCATGACAGCTCAAGAGACCCAGTACTTC | CASSVALMTAQETQYF | TRBJ2-5 | 16 | - | - | TRBV9
TGCGCCAGCAGCTTAGTAGGGGAAGGACTAGCGGAGCAGTTCTTC | CASSLVGEGLAEQFF | TRBJ2-1 | 15 | few | TRBD2 | TRBV5-1
TGTGCCAGCAGTGCAACAGCTGGGGCCAACGTCCTGACTTTC | CASSATAGANVLTF | TRBJ2-6 | 14 | few | - | TRBV7-3
TGTGCCAGCAGTTTGAGGACAGCACCTCGAAACACCATATATTTT | CASSLRTAPRNTIYF | TRBJ1-3 | 15 | many | - | TRBV12-3/TRBV12-4
TGCGCCAGCAGCTTGGAATCCGGGAGGGGTGGTGAGACCCAGTACTTC | CASSLESGRGGETQYF | TRBJ2-5 | 16 | many | TRBD2 | TRBV5-1
TGTGCCAGCAGTTTTGGGGCGAACACCGGGGAGCTGTTTTTT | CASSFGANTGELFF | TRBJ2-2 | 14 | many | - | TRBV12-3/TRBV12-4
TGTGCCATCAGTGGCTCCACAGTTCCACTAGATGAGCAGTTCTTC | CAISGSTVPLDEQFF | TRBJ2-1 | 15 | - | - | TRBV10-3
TGTGCCAGCAGATCCCGGACACGGACGATTCAGCCCCAGCATTTT | CASRSRTRTIQPQHF | TRBJ1-5 | 15 | - | - | TRBV28
TGTGCCAGCTGTACCGGGACAGCCTATTCACCCCTCCACTTT | CASCTGTAYSPLHF | TRBJ1-6 | 14 | many | TRBD1 | TRBV12-3/TRBV12-4
TGTGCCACCGGACAGGGGGGGGCCAACGTCCTGACTTTC | CATGQGGANVLTF | TRBJ2-6 | 13 | few | TRBD1 | TRBV10-3
TGTGCCAGCCGCCACAGGGGATCATACAATGAGCAGTTCTTC | CASRHRGSYNEQFF | TRBJ2-1 | 14 | few | TRBD1 | TRBV11-2
TGTGCCAGCAGCCAAAGCGGGAGGGGGAACACCGGGGAGCTGTTTTTT | CASSQSGRGNTGELFF | TRBJ2-2 | 16 | - | TRBD2 | TRBV7-6
TGTGCCAGCAGCTCCGGGACACTCTATAATTCACCCCTCCACTTT | CASSSGTLYNSPLHF | TRBJ1-6 | 15 | few | - | TRBV7-9
TGTGCCAGCAGCCAACAGGACGGGAAGCAGTACTTC | CASSQQDGKQYF | TRBJ2-7 | 12 | few | - | TRBV7-2